The clone carrying this TCR beta chain was observed once. This sample was taken from a study of cytomegalovirus exposure and HLA in healthy donors. This CDR3 is built from 15 residues. Trimming took 3 bases from V and 0 from J; bases not matched to a gene: 5. The germline V gene has CDR1 SGHRS and CDR2 YFSETQ. Primers: 60 Vbeta forward and 13 Jbeta reverse. Measured with immunoSEQ multiplex PCR; TCRdb has only the in-frame clones, and not every one. The data show about 140,000 clones, approximately 77% seen once. Sequenced material: PBMCs. The receptor was isolated from a middle-aged woman in good health and CMV-seronegative. This chain uses TRBV5-1 with TRBJ2-7; 8 bases fit TRBD1. For the CDR3, the DNA is TGCGCCAGCAGCTCTTTACAGGGGGTCTCCTACGAGCAGTACTTC. It yields the protein CASSSLQGVSYEQYF. The whole variable domain, filled in from reference TRBV5-1 and TRBJ2-7, reads KAGVTQTPRYLIKTRGQQVTLSCSPISGHRSVSWYQQTPGQGLQFLFEYFSETQRNKGNFPGRFSGRQFSNSRSEMNVSTLELGDSALYLCASSSLQGVSYEQYFGPGTRLTVT.